This TCR beta chain was profiled in a study of beta chain features in type 1 diabetes (dated by TCRdb to 2016 to 2019). General notes on the study: Mean age, gender distribution, total cell number and subset yield did not differ between patients and healthy donors. A total of 85 million to 110 million sorted cells were examined across all samples, and RNA yield correlated strongly with the number of cells per subset. The study compared TCRB repertoires of sorted circulating CD4+ T cell subsets between recently diagnosed type 1 diabetes patients and matched healthy donors. Naive and central memory subsets were obtained from all 30 or so donors, but regulatory and stem cell-like memory subsets were isolated from only 8 patients and about 8 healthy donors. Results and caveats for the whole study, not just this receptor: Type 1 diabetes patients showed a moderate but significant shortening of TCRB CDR3 length in all four CD4+ subsets. HLA sub-analyses involved small numbers of individuals, so any influence of HLA type on TCRB rearrangement remained unresolved. Naive, central memory and regulatory TCRB repertoires appeared to be more similar among patients than among healthy donors. Fewer insertions and more nucleotide deletions at VDJ recombination sites were observed in patients with type 1 diabetes, implying thymic rearrangement abnormalities. Shorter templates might be favored by PCR, yet because patient and control samples were amplified and corrected together, any such skew would affect both groups equally. Because cDNA rather than genomic DNA was sequenced, highly expressing activated cells could have been over-represented, although no difference in activation and CD3 levels was found between groups.

Each donor gave one peripheral blood draw, averaging roughly 120 mL, which was collected into heparinised tubes. Using a panel that included CD45RO, CCR7, CD25, CD127, CD95 and CD27, naive, central memory, regulatory and stem cell-like memory CD4+ T cells were sorted on a BD FACSAria II. Purity was above 98% for every sorted population. PBMCs were isolated immediately by Lymphoprep density gradient centrifugation and stained directly without culture. So that batch effects would be minimized, each experiment stained and sorted samples in pairs, pairing one healthy donor with one patient. As for this clone: Its antigen is currently not known. No per-base quality is available; no much larger clone lies one base away.

Looking up the germline V gene (reference sequence) yields CDR1 MNHNY and CDR2 SVGAGI. The CDR3 goes from the cysteine to the phenylalanine over 13 residues. Kept here is only the CDR3 DNA, which spans 39 bases and is read in frame from base 1. The germline ends are 14 bases apart after V is trimmed by 8 bases and J by 6 bases. The entire isolated RNA was reverse transcribed using the High Capacity cDNA Reverse Transcription Kit, and thus expressed TCRB transcripts were sequenced. Deep immunoSEQ sequencing was performed on naive, central memory and regulatory T cell samples, with an average of around 3.4 million total reads per sample. Sorted cells were lysed in RLT buffer, and RNA was extracted using DNase-treated RNeasy Micro or Mini kits according to cell number. Each cell subset was processed separately to prevent cross-contamination, with patient and healthy donor samples processed together. The immunoSEQ multiplex PCR was used to amplify TCRB sequences from cDNA, yielding 87-bp fragments that span the CDR3 region. Sequencing of the amplicons was done on the Illumina HiSeq platform. The paper's processing steps were these. PCR bias was corrected computationally using synthetic template baselines, and reads within Hamming distance 2 were collapsed, with unmergeable singletons discarded. By aligning reads against IMGT, V, D and J genes, CDR3 length, and insertions or deletions at six rearrangement sites were assigned. Within each subset, clonotype counts were normalized to sorted cell number, after which true diversity and Gini coefficients were computed with the tcR R package. Repertoire sharing was quantified using the overlap coefficient calculated on TCRB nucleotide sequences. Out-of-frame TCRB sequences from naive cells were analyzed as a proxy for the pre-selection repertoire. TCRdb's version of the immuneACCESS table is confined to in-frame rearrangements and falls short of the full clone set. An unresolved V gene accounts for under half of the shortfall where checked; the remainder is of unknown origin. The DNA gave D and trimming, while V, J and clone size come from that table. This sample lists 240,000 or so clones; just over 20% were detected once. Approximately 0.029% of the sample goes to the ten largest clones.

The sequence links TRBV6-6 to TRBJ1-5; the D region possibly corresponds to TRBD1 (5 bases align). Sequencing used naive CD4+ T cells from blood. Sample cell subset or site, as interpreted from the label and publication: true naive CD4+ T cells. The source is a middle-aged woman with type 1 diabetes. The nucleotide sequence is given as TGTGCCAGCGTTACACAGGTCGGTCAGCCCCAGCATTTT. It encodes CASVTQVGQPQHF.